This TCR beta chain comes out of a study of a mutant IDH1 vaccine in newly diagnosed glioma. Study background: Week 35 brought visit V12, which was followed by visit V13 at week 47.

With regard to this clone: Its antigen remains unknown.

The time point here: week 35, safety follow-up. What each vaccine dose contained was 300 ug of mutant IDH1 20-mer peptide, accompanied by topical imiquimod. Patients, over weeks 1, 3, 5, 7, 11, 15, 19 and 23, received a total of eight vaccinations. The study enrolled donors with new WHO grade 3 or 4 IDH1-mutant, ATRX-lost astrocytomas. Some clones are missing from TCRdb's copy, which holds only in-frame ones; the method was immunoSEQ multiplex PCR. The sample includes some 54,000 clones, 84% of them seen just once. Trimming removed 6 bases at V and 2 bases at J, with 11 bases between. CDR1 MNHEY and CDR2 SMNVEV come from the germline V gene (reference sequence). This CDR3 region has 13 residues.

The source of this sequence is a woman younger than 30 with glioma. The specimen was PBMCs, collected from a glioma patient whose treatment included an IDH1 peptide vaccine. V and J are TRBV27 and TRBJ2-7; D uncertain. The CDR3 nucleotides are TGTGCCAGCAGACCAACACTGACCTACGAGCAGTACTTC. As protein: CASRPTLTYEQYF.